This entry features one TCR beta chain sequence. The antigen is not known. The data originate from a study of shared clonotypes between healthy human individuals. Study-level points and caveats: Relative to their counterparts shared across all four donors, non-shared clonotypes exhibited diminished generation probabilities.

Germline lookup yields CDR1 LNHNV and CDR2 YYDKDF (reference sequence). The V end was cut by 0 bases, the J end by 12 bases, with 6 bases between. The CDR3 runs to 11 residues. TCRdb's table, derived via immunoSEQ multiplex PCR, lists solely in-frame clones and lacks some. This sample has roughly 660,000 clones, with 80% to 95% found just once. V is TRBV15 and J is TRBJ2-1; D not certain. This receptor was identified in a man between 18 and 35 years old in good health. Some clones in this sample may be carry-over from other donors' samples. Sequenced sample: memory CD8+ T cells from PBMCs. Subset given: CD45RO+ cells pooled with CCR7-negative TemRA cells. The CDR3 region is CATSRDRSQFF. CDR3 coding DNA: TGTGCCACCAGCAGAGACCGATCGCAGTTCTTC.